These 31 T cell receptor beta chains were all obtained from the same sample, sequenced in a study of blood T cell repertoires in COVID-19. TCRdb's copy holds only in-frame clones and misses some; the assay was immunoSEQ multiplex PCR. The data hold a few hundred thousand clones, with 80% to 90% observed a single time. The sequenced sample was PBMCs or T cells enriched from blood (not recorded which). Source of these receptors: a woman aged 40 to 50 with acute COVID-19.

The table lists this clone with a count of one. The V and J genes are TRBV27 and TRBJ2-1, with TRBD1 as a possible D gene (5 bases). This CDR3 is 14 amino acids long. Trimming removed 5 bases from V and 1 base from J, with 9 bases in between. From germline, CDR1 is MNHEY and CDR2 SMNVEV (reference sequence). CDR3 sequence: CASSDSVSYNEQFF. The CDR3 bases are TGTGCCAGCAGTGACAGTGTTTCCTACAATGAGCAGTTCTTC.

This clone was observed once. This chain joins TRBV3-1 (or the pseudogene TRBV3-2) and TRBJ2-2; perhaps TRBD2 as D (6 bases). Deletions cut 4 bases from V and 6 bases from J, with 15 bases between. The CDR3 is made up of 15 amino acids. CDR1 is LGHDT, CDR2 YNNKEL, per germline (reference sequence). CDR3 DNA: TGTGCCAGCAGCCGGGGACTGATAAAGGCCGGGGAGCTGTTTTTT. Encoded protein: CASSRGLIKAGELFF.

This clone was found once. J is TRBJ2-3 and V is TRBV7-2; 9 nucleotides agree with TRBD1. Germline trimming cut 4 bases from V and 2 bases from J; bases unmatched to any gene: 7. Per the germline V gene, CDR1 is SGHTA and CDR2 is FQGNSA. The CDR3 contains 16 residues. CDR3 coding DNA: TGTGCCAGCAGCTCAAATCGACAGGGGGACACAGATACGCAGTATTTT. It yields the protein CASSSNRQGDTDTQYF.

This clone is a singleton in its sample. CDR3 in amino acids: CASSMGLAGGTDTQYF. The DNA for the CDR3 is TGTGCCAGCAGCATGGGACTAGCGGGAGGCACAGATACGCAGTATTTT. The chain is built from TRBV5-4 and TRBJ2-3, with 14 bases lining up with TRBD2. There are 16 residues in the CDR3. CDR1 and CDR2 (germline): SGHNT, YYREEE (reference sequence). V dropped 4 bases and J dropped 1; count of bases not matched to a gene: 2.

This sequence joins TRBV5-1 and TRBJ1-5; D call uncertain. The CDR3 totals 14 residues. Germline CDR1 is SGHRS and CDR2 is YFSETQ. The V gene lost 4 bases and the J gene lost 4 bases, with 12 bases spanning the gap. CDR3 amino acids: CASSPGVKNQPQHF. The CDR3 DNA is TGCGCCAGCAGCCCCGGGGTAAAAAATCAGCCCCAGCATTTT.

This clone appeared a single time. The J gene is TRBJ2-5, the V gene TRBV5-5; tentatively, D is TRBD1 (5 bases). This CDR3 is 15 amino acids long. The V gene lost 0 bases and the J gene lost 2 bases, with 11 bases spanning the gap. CDR1 is SGHKS, CDR2 YYEKEE, per germline (reference sequence). CDR3 nucleotides: TGTGCCAGCAGCTTGGGGCAGGGAAGTCAAGAGACCCAGTACTTC. Residues: CASSLGQGSQETQYF. Based on the CDR3 plus reference TRBV5-5 and TRBJ2-5, the full variable domain is DAGVTQSPTHLIKTRGQQVTLRCSPISGHKSVSWYQQVLGQGPQFIFQYYEKEERGRGNFPDRFSARQFPNYSSELNVNALLLGDSALYLCASSLGQGSQETQYFGPGTRLLVL.

The sample holds one count of this clone. This chain joins TRBV3-1 (or the pseudogene TRBV3-2) and TRBJ2-6; 7 nucleotides match TRBD2. The CDR3 is 22 amino acids. The germline V gene has CDR1 LGHDT and CDR2 YNNKEL (reference sequence). Trimming took 0 bases from V and 0 from J; bases not matched to a gene: 17. The CDR3 is CASSQELLWGRAASSGANVLTF. The CDR3 DNA reads TGTGCCAGCAGCCAAGAGCTTCTCTGGGGGAGGGCCGCAAGCTCTGGGGCCAACGTCCTGACTTTC.

The rearrangement uses TRBV7-2 and TRBJ2-5; a possible D gene is TRBD2 (6 bases). CDR3 length equals 14 residues. Trimming stripped 4 bases from V and 2 bases from J, with 11 bases between. In germline, CDR1 is SGHTA, CDR2 FQGNSA. The CDR3, as DNA: TGTGCCAGCAGCTCCCGGGGGTTACAAGAGACCCAGTACTTC. Translation: CASSSRGLQETQYF.

The chain combines TRBV25-1 with TRBJ2-7, with 10 bases matching TRBD1. In germline, CDR1 is MGHDK, CDR2 SYGVNS. The CDR3 sequence is 17 residues long. Trimming at V came to 1 base and at J to 3 bases, leaving 9 bases not matched to a gene. The CDR3 DNA follows: TGTGCCAGCAGTGAATGTTGTTTGCGGGACAGGGGCTACGAGCAGTACTTC. Its translation is CASSECCLRDRGYEQYF.

CDR3 region: CASSSRTNYGYTF. The CDR3 DNA follows: TGTGCCAGCAGTTCCCGGACAAACTATGGCTACACCTTC. The genes are TRBV27 and TRBJ1-2, with D possibly matching TRBD1 (5 bases). V was pared by 4 bases and J by 2 bases, with 8 bases between. Germline V gives CDR1 MNHEY, CDR2 SMNVEV (reference sequence). The CDR3 is made up of 13 amino acids.

The rearrangement joins TRBV5-4 to TRBJ2-3, with no clear D. CDR1 SGHNT and CDR2 YYREEE come from the germline V gene (reference sequence). The CDR3 contains 12 residues. Between the trimmed V and J ends, which lost 2 bases and 2 bases, there was a span of 3 bases. The CDR3, as DNA: TGTGCCAGCAGCTTTATCACAGATACGCAGTATTTT. The encoded protein is CASSFITDTQYF.

The V call is TRBV6-5, the J call TRBJ2-2, with D unresolved. Germline loops: CDR1 MNHEY, CDR2 SVGAGI. V gave up 0 bases and J gave up 0 bases, with 8 bases separating them. The CDR3 runs to 16 residues. The CDR3 DNA is TGTGCCAGCAGTTACTCGAAGATAGCGAACACCGGGGAGCTGTTTTTT. Encoded protein: CASSYSKIANTGELFF.

This clone has only one observation. V gene TRBV6-5 combines with J gene TRBJ2-1; 16 nucleotides line up with TRBD2. Per germline, CDR1 MNHEY and CDR2 SVGAGI. V lost 2 bases to trimming and J lost 7 bases; unmatched junction nucleotides: 2. This CDR3 spans 16 amino acids. Written as DNA, the CDR3 is TGTGCCAGCAGTTACGTGGGACTAGCGGGGGGGAATGAGCAGTTCTTC. Its translation: CASSYVGLAGGNEQFF.

The chain uses TRBV5-1 and TRBJ1-1; no reliable D call. Germline values: CDR1 SGHRS, CDR2 YFSETQ. V lost 6 bases, J lost 4 bases, and 16 bases lay in between. The length of the CDR3 is 14 residues. The CDR3: CASTASGSGTEAFF. For the CDR3, the DNA is TGCGCCAGCACCGCCTCCGGGTCGGGCACTGAAGCTTTCTTT.

The rearrangement joins TRBV7-2 to TRBJ2-7; TRBD2 might be the D (5 bases). Deletions cut 2 bases from V and 5 bases from J, with 22 bases between. Germline V CDR1 and CDR2: SGHTA, FQGNSA. The CDR3 contains 17 residues. The CDR3 is CASSLLLRATNAHEQYF. The CDR3 nucleotides read TGTGCCAGCAGCTTACTCTTGCGGGCTACCAACGCCCACGAGCAGTACTTC.

V is TRBV4-2 and J is TRBJ2-3; D remains unclear. The germline CDR1 and CDR2 sequences are LGHNA and YNFKEQ. Trimming took 1 base from V and 2 from J, leaving 7 bases between them. The CDR3 consists of 14 residues. CDR3 in DNA: TGTGCCAGCAGCCAAGGACACTTCACAGATACGCAGTATTTT. It is translated as CASSQGHFTDTQYF.

The chain links TRBV11-2 to TRBJ2-1, with 16 bases matching TRBD2. This CDR3 spans 18 amino acids. V shed 3 bases and J 0 bases; nucleotides not matched to a gene: 2. The germline V gene encodes CDR1 SGHAT and CDR2 FQNNGV. The chain's CDR3 is CASSLGLAGGSSYNEQFF. The CDR3 region has the DNA TGTGCCAGCAGCTTGGGACTAGCGGGGGGGAGCTCCTACAATGAGCAGTTCTTC.

The chain employs TRBV2 and TRBJ2-1; a weak D match, TRBD1 (6 bases). The germline V gene encodes CDR1 SNHLY and CDR2 FYNNEI. The CDR3 length is 14 residues. Trimming took off 7 bases at V and 6 bases at J, with 16 bases between the two ends. CDR3 residues: CASNQGFIGNEQFF. Written as DNA, the CDR3 is TGTGCCAGCAACCAGGGGTTTATCGGCAATGAGCAGTTCTTC. Variable domain in full (rest from reference TRBV2 and TRBJ2-1): EPEVTQTPSHQVTQMGQEVILRCVPISNHLYFYWYRQILGQKVEFLVSFYNNEISEKSEIFDDQFSVERPDGSNFTLKIRSTKLEDSAMYFCASNQGFIGNEQFFGPGTRLTVL.

This clone was seen a few times. The chain combines TRBV6-5 with TRBJ2-7, with TRBD2 identical over 8 bases. Germline CDR1 is MNHEY and CDR2 is SVGAGI. Germline trimming cut 0 bases from V and 3 bases from J; bases unmatched to any gene: 4. The CDR3 has 15 amino acids. As DNA, the CDR3 is TGTGCCAGCAGTTACTCGGACGCGGGAGGCTACGAGCAGTACTTC. It is translated as CASSYSDAGGYEQYF.

This chain connects TRBV4-1 to TRBJ1-1; D possibly corresponds to TRBD1 (5 bases). V shed 2 bases and J shed 0 bases, with 7 bases lying between them. There are 14 residues in the CDR3. Germline CDR1 MGHRA, CDR2 YSYEKL. The CDR3 spells CASSQPGMNTEAFF. The CDR3 DNA reads as TGCGCCAGCAGCCAACCAGGGATGAACACTGAAGCTTTCTTT.

The CDR3 DNA follows: TGCGCCAGCAGCCAAGGTGGTAGCTTCACCGGGGAGCTGTTTTTT. Amino acids: CASSQGGSFTGELFF. The chain joins TRBV4-1 to TRBJ2-2, with D unclear. V was cut by 1 base and J by 4 bases, with 10 bases left in between. Germline V lookup: CDR1 MGHRA, CDR2 YSYEKL. There are 15 residues in the CDR3.

The rearrangement joins TRBV3-1 (or the pseudogene TRBV3-2) to TRBJ1-1, with 7 positions matching TRBD1. The germline gives CDR1 LGHDT, CDR2 YNNKEL (reference sequence). This CDR3 region has 17 residues. J was trimmed by 3 bases and V by 4 bases; bases with no gene match: 14. In DNA form, the CDR3 reads TGTGCCAGCAGCCTCCAAGGGAATAGGGGGCTGGACACTGAAGCTTTCTTT. It yields the protein CASSLQGNRGLDTEAFF.

The chain carries TRBV19 and TRBJ1-6; D perhaps matches TRBD1 (5 bases). Germline CDR1 reads LNHDA; CDR2 reads SQIVND (reference sequence). The CDR3 has 14 amino acids. Trimming stripped 4 bases from V and 13 bases from J, with 17 bases between. The CDR3 sequence is CASSRGGLLPPLHF. The DNA of the CDR3 is TGTGCCAGTAGTAGGGGGGGGTTGCTTCCGCCCCTCCACTTT. Full variable domain (remainder filled in from reference TRBV19 and TRBJ1-6): DGGITQSPKYLFRKEGQNVTLSCEQNLNHDAMYWYRQDPGQGLRLIYYSQIVNDFQKGDIAEGYSVSREKKESFPLTVTSAQKNPTAFYLCASSRGGLLPPLHFGNGTRLTVT.

Remarks on this clone: Germline is not matched at one junction end, which may reflect a read error. This chain links TRBV6-5 with TRBJ1-1; D not certain. CDR1 is MNHEY and CDR2 is SVGAGI in the germline V gene. The CDR3 has 12 residues. This CDR3 reads CASSYGGLHWNF. In nucleotides, the CDR3 is TGTGCCAGCAGTTACGGAGGTCTACACTGGAACTTT.

The chain links TRBV3-1 (or the pseudogene TRBV3-2) to TRBJ1-2, with D possibly TRBD1 on 5 matching bases. Trimming took off 4 bases at V and 4 bases at J, with 16 bases between the two ends. Per germline, CDR1 LGHDT and CDR2 YNNKEL (reference sequence). The CDR3 has 15 residues. The CDR3 here is CASSPSDVGGYGYTF. The CDR3 DNA is TGTGCCAGCAGCCCTTCGGATGTCGGGGGCTATGGCTACACCTTC.

The gene calls are TRBV3-1 (or the pseudogene TRBV3-2) and TRBJ1-6; a possible D gene is TRBD1 (6 bases). The CDR3 runs to 15 residues. V was shortened by 4 bases and J by 5 bases, with 12 bases between the two germline ends. In germline, CDR1 is LGHDT, CDR2 YNNKEL (reference sequence). This CDR3 is CASSPTTGNNSPLHF. The CDR3 region has the DNA TGTGCCAGCAGCCCCACGACAGGAAATAATTCACCCCTCCACTTT.

The chain uses TRBV5-1 and TRBJ1-1; possible D gene TRBD1, 6 bases. Germline V gene data show CDR1 as SGHRS and CDR2 as YFSETQ. Trimming shortened V by 4 bases and J by 8 bases, and 21 bases separated the two germline ends. The CDR3 is 15 amino acids. CDR3 nucleotides: TGCGCCAGCAGCGCTAGACAGGAGACCCCCGGGGAAGCTTTCTTT. Amino acids: CASSARQETPGEAFF.

V and J are TRBV5-1 and TRBJ2-1, with 9 positions matching TRBD1. The V segment lost 5 bases and the J segment 7 bases; nucleotides outside the gene matches: 4. The length of the CDR3 is 13 residues. Germline-derived CDR1 and CDR2 are SGHRS and YFSETQ. The CDR3 DNA reads TGCGCCAGCAGACAGGGGGCGGTTAATGAGCAGTTCTTC. Protein product: CASRQGAVNEQFF.

The chain employs TRBV18 and TRBJ2-6; 10 nucleotides line up with TRBD1. The CDR3 runs 18 residues. V shed 6 bases and J 2 bases; nucleotides not matched to a gene: 10. Germline CDR1 is KGHSH and CDR2 is LQKENI. The CDR3 sequence: CASSPGTGEVPGANVLTF. As DNA, the CDR3 is TGTGCCAGCTCTCCTGGGACAGGGGAAGTACCTGGGGCCAACGTCCTGACTTTC. Complete variable domain (other parts from reference TRBV18 and TRBJ2-6): NAGVMQNPRHLVRRRGQEARLRCSPMKGHSHVYWYRQLPEEGLKFMVYLQKENIIDESGMPKERFSAEFPKEGPSILRIQQVVRGDSAAYFCASSPGTGEVPGANVLTFGAGSRLTVL.

The chain combines TRBV7-3 with TRBJ2-1; tentative D call: TRBD1 (6 bases). V was trimmed by 1 base and J by 3 bases, leaving 13 bases between them. Germline lookup yields CDR1 SGHTA and CDR2 FQGTGA. CDR3 size: 16 residues. The CDR3 DNA reads TGTGCCAGCAGCTTAAAGACAGGCTATAACTACAATGAGCAGTTCTTC. Translated, it gives CASSLKTGYNYNEQFF.

The rearrangement uses TRBV29-1 and TRBJ2-5, with D tentatively TRBD2 (5 bases). CDR3 length equals 11 residues. The V and J ends lost 4 bases and 7 bases respectively, with 10 bases between them. Germline CDR1 SQVTM, CDR2 ANQGSEA. The DNA of the CDR3 is TGCAGCGTTGCGGGGAGTAGGACCCAGTACTTC. The encoded protein is CSVAGSRTQYF.